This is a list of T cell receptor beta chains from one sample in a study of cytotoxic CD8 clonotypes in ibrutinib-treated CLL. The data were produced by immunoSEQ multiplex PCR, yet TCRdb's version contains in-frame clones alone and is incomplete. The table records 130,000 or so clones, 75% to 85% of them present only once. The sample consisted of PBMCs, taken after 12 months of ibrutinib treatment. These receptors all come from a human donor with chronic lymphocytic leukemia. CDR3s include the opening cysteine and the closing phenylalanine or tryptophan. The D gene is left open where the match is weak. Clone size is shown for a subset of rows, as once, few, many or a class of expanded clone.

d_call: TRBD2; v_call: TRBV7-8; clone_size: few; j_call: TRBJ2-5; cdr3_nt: TGTGCCAGCAGCGAAAAACCTTGGACTAGCTCAATCCGAGAGACCCAGTACTTC; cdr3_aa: CASSEKPWTSSIRETQYF
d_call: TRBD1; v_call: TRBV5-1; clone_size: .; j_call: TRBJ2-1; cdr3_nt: TGCGCCAGCAGCATTGGGGGACAGGGGAGGGCCTTAAGGTTCTTC; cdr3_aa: CASSIGGQGRALRFF
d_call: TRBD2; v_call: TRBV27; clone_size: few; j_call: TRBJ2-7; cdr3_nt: TGTGCCAGCATCACTACTCGGGGGGGCTCCTACGAGCAGTACTTC; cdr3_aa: CASITTRGGSYEQYF
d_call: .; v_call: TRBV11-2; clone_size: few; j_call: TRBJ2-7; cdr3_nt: TGTGCCAGCAGCTTAGCGGCGACAAACGAGCAGTACTTC; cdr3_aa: CASSLAATNEQYF
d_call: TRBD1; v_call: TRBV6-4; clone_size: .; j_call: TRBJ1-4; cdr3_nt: TGTGCCAGCATATGGACAGGGGCCAATGAAAAACTGTTTTTT; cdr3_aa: CASIWTGANEKLFF
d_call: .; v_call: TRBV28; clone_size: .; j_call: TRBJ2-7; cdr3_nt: TGTGCCAGCAGTTTTCAACGGGAGTATTACGAGCAGTACTTC; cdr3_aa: CASSFQREYYEQYF
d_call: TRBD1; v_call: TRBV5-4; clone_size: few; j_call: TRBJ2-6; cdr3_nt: TGTGCCAGCAGCGGACAGGGGGCTGGGGCCAACGTCCTGACTTTC; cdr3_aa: CASSGQGAGANVLTF
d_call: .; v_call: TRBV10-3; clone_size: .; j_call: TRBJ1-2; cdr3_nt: TGTGCCATCAGTGAGTCGACAGAGAACTATGGCTACACCTTC; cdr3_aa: CAISESTENYGYTF
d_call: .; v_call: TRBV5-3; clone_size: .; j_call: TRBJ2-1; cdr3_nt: TGTGCCAGAAGCTTGGTTGAGGAGTACAATGAGCAGTTCTTC; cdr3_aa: CARSLVEEYNEQFF
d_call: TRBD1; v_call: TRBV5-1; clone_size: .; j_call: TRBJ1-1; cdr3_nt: TGCGCCAGCAGCCCGACAGGGGACACTGAAGCTTTCTTT; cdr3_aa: CASSPTGDTEAFF
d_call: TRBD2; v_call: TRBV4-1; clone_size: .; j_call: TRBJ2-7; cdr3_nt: TGCGCCAGCGGGTTCCGGGAGGGACCCTACGAGCAGTACTTC; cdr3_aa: CASGFREGPYEQYF
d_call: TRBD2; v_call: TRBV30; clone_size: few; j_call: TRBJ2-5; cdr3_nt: TGTGCCTGGAGACTAGCGGGAGTAGAGACCCAGTACTTC; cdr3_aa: CAWRLAGVETQYF
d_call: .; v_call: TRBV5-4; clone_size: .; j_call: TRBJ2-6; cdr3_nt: TGTGCCAGCAGCCCGGGACTTTCTGGGGCCAACGTCCTGACTTTC; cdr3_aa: CASSPGLSGANVLTF
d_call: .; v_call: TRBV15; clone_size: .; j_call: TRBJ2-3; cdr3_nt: TGTGCCACCAGCAGAGATGAGGCAACCACAGATACGCAGTATTTT; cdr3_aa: CATSRDEATTDTQYF
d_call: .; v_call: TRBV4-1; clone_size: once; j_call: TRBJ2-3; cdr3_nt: TGCGCCAGCAGCCAAGAACGGAATAGCCGATCAGATACGCAGTATTTT; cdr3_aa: CASSQERNSRSDTQYF
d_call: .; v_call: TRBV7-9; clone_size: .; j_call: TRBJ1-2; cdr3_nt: TGTGCCAGCAGCTCACAGGGCGGAGGCTACACCTTC; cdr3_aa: CASSSQGGGYTF
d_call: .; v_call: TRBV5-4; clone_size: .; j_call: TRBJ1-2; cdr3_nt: TGTGCCAGCAGCTGGACAGCTGACGAGGTTTATGGCTACACCTTC; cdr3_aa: CASSWTADEVYGYTF
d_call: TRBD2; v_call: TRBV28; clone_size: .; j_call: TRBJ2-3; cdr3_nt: TGTGCCAGCAGTCCACCAGCGGGGAGCACAGATACGCAGTATTTT; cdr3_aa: CASSPPAGSTDTQYF
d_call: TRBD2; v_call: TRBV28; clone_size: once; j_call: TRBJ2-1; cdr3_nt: TGTGCCAGCAGTTTAGGCGGGACTAGCGAGACTCACAATGAGCAGTTCTTC; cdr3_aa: CASSLGGTSETHNEQFF
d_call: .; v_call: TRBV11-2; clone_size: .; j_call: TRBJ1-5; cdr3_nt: TGTGCCAGCAGTCCCGGCCGGGAAGCCCAGCATTTT; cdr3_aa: CASSPGREAQHF
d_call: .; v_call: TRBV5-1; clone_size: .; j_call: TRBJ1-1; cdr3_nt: TGCGCCAGCAGCTTGGTTGGGGCGCGAAACACTGAAGCTTTCTTT; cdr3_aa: CASSLVGARNTEAFF
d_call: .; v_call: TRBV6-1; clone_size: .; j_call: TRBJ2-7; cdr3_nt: TGTGCCAGCACCCCGGGGCCCCTGACCTACGAGCAGTACTTC; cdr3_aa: CASTPGPLTYEQYF
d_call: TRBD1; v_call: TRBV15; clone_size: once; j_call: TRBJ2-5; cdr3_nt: TGTGCCACCAGCAGTAACGCCGGGACAGCCTCGAGGACCCAGTACTTC; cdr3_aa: CATSSNAGTASRTQYF
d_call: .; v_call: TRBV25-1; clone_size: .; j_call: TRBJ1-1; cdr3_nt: TGTGCCAGCAGTGAATATTTTGCAGGGCGGACTGAAGCTTTCTTT; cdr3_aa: CASSEYFAGRTEAFF
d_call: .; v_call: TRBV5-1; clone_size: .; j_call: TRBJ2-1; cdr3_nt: TGCGCCAGCAGCTTGAGACAGGGAGGTTACAATGAGCAGTTCTTC; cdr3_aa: CASSLRQGGYNEQFF
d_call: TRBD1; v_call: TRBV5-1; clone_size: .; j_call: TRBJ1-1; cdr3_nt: TGCGCCAGCAGCTTGGTCCCGGGACAGGGGACTGAAGCTTTCTTT; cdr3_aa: CASSLVPGQGTEAFF
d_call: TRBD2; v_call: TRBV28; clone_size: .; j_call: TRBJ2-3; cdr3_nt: TGTGCCAGCAGTTTCCTGGGAGGGACAGATACGCAGTATTTT; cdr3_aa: CASSFLGGTDTQYF
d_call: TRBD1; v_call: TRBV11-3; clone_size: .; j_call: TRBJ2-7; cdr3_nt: TGTGCCAGCAGCCAACCGGGACAGGGATTACAGTACTTC; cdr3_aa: CASSQPGQGLQYF
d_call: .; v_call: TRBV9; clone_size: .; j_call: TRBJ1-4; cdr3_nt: TGTGCCAGCAGCGTAGCACCGGGACGTAATGAAAAACTGTTTTTT; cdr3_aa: CASSVAPGRNEKLFF
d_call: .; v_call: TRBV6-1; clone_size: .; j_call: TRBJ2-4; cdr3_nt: TGTGCCAGCACGGGAGCTTTCCTACGGAACATTCAGTACTTC; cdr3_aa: CASTGAFLRNIQYF
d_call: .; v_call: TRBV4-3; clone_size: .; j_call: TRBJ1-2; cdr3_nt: TGCGCCAGCAGCCAAGATCGGGGGGGGTATGGCTACACCTTC; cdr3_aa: CASSQDRGGYGYTF
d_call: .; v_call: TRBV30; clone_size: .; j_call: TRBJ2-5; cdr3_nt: TGTGCCTGGAGTGTATCTGGGGTCCAAGAGACCCAGTACTTC; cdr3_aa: CAWSVSGVQETQYF
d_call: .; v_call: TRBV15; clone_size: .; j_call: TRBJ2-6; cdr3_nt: TGTGCCACCAGCCCCCGAATTGATGTCTCTGGGGCCAACGTCCTGACTTTC; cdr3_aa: CATSPRIDVSGANVLTF
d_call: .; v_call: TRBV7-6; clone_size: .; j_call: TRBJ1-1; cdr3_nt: TGTGCCAGCAGCTTTACCCGGGACCAGCCTATGAACACTGAAGCTTTCTTT; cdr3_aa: CASSFTRDQPMNTEAFF
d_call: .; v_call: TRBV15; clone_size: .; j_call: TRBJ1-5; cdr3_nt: TGTGCCACCAGCTCCGCGGCGGGGAATAGCAATCAGCCCCAGCATTTT; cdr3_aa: CATSSAAGNSNQPQHF
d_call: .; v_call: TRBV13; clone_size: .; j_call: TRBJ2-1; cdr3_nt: TGTGCCAGCAGCCGTACCCCGGGACGGGGTGACAGTGAGCAGTTCTTC; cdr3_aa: CASSRTPGRGDSEQFF
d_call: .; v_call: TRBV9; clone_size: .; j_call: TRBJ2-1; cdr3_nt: TGTGCCAGCAGCGTAGTCGGGAGTATGGATGAGCAGTTCTTC; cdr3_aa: CASSVVGSMDEQFF
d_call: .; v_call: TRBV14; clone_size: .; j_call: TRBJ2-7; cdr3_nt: TGTGCCAGCAGCCAAGATATATCGGGGAAGCAGTACTTC; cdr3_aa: CASSQDISGKQYF
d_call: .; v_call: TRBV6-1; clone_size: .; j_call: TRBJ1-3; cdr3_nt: TGTGCCAGCAGTGAAGGTGGAAGCTTCTCTGGAAACACCATATATTTT; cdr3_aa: CASSEGGSFSGNTIYF
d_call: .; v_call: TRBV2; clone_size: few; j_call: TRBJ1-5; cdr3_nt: TGTGCCAGCAGCCCTCCGGGGGGCTACAATCAGCCCCAGCATTTT; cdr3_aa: CASSPPGGYNQPQHF
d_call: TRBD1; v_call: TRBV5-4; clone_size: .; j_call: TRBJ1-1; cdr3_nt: TGTGCCACCAGGACAGGGGGCGACACTGAAGCTTTCTTT; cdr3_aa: CATRTGGDTEAFF
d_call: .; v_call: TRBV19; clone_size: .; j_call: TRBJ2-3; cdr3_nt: TGTGCCAGTAGTCTTCCGACTACTCAAAGCACAGATACGCAGTATTTT; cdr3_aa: CASSLPTTQSTDTQYF
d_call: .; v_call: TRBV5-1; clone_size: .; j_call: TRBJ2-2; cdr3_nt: TGCGCCAGCAGCCCGCAGGTTGGGGTCGTCGGGGAGCTGTTTTTT; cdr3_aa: CASSPQVGVVGELFF
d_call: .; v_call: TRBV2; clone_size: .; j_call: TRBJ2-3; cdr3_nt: TGTGCCAGCCAATTTCTGAGCACAGATACGCAGTATTTT; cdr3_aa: CASQFLSTDTQYF
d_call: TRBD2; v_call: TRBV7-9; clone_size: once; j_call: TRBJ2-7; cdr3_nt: TGTGCCAGCAGCCGTACATCCGGGACTAGCGGGCCCATCGGCGAGCAGTACTTC; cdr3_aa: CASSRTSGTSGPIGEQYF
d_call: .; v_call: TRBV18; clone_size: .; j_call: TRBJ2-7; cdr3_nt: TGTGCCAGCTCACTGTCAGGGCAACCTCCTTACGAGCAGTACTTC; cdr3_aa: CASSLSGQPPYEQYF
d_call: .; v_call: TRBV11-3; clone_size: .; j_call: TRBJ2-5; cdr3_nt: TGTGCCAGCAGCTTAGGGCACGGGGAGACCCAGTACTTC; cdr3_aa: CASSLGHGETQYF
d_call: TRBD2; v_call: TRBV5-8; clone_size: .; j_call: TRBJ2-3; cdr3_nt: TGTGCCAGCAGCTTGGGGCTAGCGGGAGCAGGAGATACGCAGTATTTT; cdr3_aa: CASSLGLAGAGDTQYF
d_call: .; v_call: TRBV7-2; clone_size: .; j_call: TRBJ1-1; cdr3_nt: TGTGCCAGCAGCTTAGGGTACTTTTGGCTGGGGAACACTGAAGCTTTCTTT; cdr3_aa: CASSLGYFWLGNTEAFF
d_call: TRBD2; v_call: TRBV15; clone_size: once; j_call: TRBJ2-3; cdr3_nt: TGTGCCACCAGCAGAACCCCCCCGGGACTAGCGGGAGGGCCGACGTATTTT; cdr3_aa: CATSRTPPGLAGGPTYF
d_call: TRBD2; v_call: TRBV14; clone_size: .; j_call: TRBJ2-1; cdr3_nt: TGTGCCAGCAGCTTGCCGGGACTAGCGATTGGCAATGAGCAGTTCTTC; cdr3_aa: CASSLPGLAIGNEQFF
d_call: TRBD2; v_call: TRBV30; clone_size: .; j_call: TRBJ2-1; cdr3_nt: TGTGCCTGGGACCGCTCCAGCGGGAGCTCCTACAATGAGCAGTTCTTC; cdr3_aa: CAWDRSSGSSYNEQFF
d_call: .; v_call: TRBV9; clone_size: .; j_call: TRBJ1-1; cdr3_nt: TGTGCCAGCAGCTTAAGGGGTGGGGGCACTGAAGCTTTCTTT; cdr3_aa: CASSLRGGGTEAFF
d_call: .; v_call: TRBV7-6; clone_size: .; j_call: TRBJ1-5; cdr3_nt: TGTGCCAGCAGCTTATGGGGTGGCAATCAGCCCCAGCATTTT; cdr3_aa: CASSLWGGNQPQHF